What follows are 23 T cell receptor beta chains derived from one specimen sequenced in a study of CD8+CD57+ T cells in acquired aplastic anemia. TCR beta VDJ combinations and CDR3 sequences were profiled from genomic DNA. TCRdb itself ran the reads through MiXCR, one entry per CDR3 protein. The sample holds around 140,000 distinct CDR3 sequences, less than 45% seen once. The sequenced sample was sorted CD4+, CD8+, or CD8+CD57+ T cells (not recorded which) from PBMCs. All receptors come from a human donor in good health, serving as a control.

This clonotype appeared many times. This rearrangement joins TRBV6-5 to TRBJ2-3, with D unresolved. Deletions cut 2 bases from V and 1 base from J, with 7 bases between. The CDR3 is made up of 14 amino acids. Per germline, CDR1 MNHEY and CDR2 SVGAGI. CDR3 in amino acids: CASSYTDGTDTQYF. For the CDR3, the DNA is TGTGCCAGCAGTTACACGGATGGCACAGATACGCAGTATTTT.

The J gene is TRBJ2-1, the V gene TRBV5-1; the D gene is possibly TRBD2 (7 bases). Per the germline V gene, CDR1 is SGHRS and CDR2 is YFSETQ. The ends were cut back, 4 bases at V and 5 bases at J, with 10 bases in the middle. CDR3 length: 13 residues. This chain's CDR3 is CASSGGANNEQFF. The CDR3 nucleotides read TGCGCCAGCAGCGGGGGGGCTAACAATGAGCAGTTCTTC.

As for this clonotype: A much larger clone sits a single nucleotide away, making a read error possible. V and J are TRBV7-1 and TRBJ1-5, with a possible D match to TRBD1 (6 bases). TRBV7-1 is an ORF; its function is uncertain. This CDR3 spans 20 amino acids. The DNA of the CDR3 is TGTGCCAGCAGCTCGTTTAGGGGACACGGTGGGGAAAATAGCGATCAGCCCCAGCATTTT. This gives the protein CASSSFRGHGGENSDQPQHF.

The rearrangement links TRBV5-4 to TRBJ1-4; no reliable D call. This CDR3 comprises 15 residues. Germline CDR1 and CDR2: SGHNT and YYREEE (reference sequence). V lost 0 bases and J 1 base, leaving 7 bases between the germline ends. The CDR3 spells CASSLGGVTNEKLFF. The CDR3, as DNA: TGTGCCAGCAGCTTGGGTGGGGTAACTAATGAAAAACTGTTTTTT.

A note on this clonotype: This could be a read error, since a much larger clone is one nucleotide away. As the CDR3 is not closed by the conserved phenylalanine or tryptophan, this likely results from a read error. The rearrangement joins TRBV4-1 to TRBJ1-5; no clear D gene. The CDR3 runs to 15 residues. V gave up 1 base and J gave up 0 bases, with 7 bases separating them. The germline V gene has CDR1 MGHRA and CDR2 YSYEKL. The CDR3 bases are TGCGCCAGCAGCCAAGGGTCCTATAGCAATCAGCCCCAGCATTCT. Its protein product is CASSQGSYSNQPQHS.

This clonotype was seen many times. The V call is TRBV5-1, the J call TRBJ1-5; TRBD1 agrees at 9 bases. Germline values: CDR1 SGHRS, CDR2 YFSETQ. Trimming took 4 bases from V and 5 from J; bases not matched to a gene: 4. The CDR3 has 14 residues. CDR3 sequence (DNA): TGCGCCAGCAGCGCGGGACAGGGTGATCAGCCCCAGCATTTT. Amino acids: CASSAGQGDQPQHF.

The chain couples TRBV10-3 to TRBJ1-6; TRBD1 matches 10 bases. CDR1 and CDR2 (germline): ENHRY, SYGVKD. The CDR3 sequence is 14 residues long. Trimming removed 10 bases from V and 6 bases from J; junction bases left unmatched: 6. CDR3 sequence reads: CASRGTGANSPLHF. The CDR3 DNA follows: TGTGCCAGCAGGGGGACAGGGGCTAATTCACCCCTCCACTTT.

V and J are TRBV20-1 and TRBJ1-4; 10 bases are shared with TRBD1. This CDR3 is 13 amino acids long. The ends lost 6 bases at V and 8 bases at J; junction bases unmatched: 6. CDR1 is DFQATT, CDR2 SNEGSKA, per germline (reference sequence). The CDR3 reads CSASDRGLEKLFF. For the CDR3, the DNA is TGCAGTGCCAGTGACAGGGGGCTAGAAAAACTGTTTTTT.

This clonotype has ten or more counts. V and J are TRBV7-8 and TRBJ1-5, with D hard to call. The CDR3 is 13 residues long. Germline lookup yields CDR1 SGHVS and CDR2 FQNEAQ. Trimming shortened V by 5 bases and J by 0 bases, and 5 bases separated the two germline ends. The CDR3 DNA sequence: TGTGCCAGCAGCCAAGATAGCAATCAGCCCCAGCATTTT. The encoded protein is CASSQDSNQPQHF.

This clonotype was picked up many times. The CDR3 protein is CSASRSSYNSPLHF. The CDR3 coding sequence is TGCAGTGCTAGCCGGAGCTCCTATAATTCACCCCTCCACTTT. The gene calls are TRBV20-1 and TRBJ1-6, with D uncertain. The CDR3 consists of 14 residues. V lost 3 bases and J lost 0, with 6 bases in between. The germline CDR1 and CDR2 sequences are DFQATT and SNEGSKA (reference sequence).

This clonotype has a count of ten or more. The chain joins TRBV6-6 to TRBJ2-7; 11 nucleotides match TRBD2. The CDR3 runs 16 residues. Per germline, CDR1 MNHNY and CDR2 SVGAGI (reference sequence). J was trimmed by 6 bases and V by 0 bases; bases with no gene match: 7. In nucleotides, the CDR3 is TGTGCCAGCAGTTACTCCCATAGCGGGAGGGCACCCGAGCAGTACTTC. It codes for CASSYSHSGRAPEQYF.

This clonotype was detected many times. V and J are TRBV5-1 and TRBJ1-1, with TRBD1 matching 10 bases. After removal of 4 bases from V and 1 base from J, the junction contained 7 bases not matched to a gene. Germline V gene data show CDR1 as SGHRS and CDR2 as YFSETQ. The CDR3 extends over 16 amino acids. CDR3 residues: CASSPGQGGSNTEAFF. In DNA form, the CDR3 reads TGCGCCAGCAGCCCCGGACAGGGGGGATCGAACACTGAAGCTTTCTTT.

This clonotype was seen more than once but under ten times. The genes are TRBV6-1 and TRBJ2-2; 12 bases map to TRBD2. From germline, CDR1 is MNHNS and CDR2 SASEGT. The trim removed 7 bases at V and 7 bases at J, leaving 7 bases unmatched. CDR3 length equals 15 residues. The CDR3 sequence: CASTTSGSMVGELFF. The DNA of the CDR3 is TGTGCCAGCACGACTAGCGGGAGCATGGTCGGGGAGCTGTTTTTT.

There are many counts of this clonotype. This CDR3 is CSVSRMIASGDNEQFF. The CDR3 nucleotides are TGCAGTGTTTCACGGATGATAGCTAGCGGGGACAATGAGCAGTTCTTC. J is TRBJ2-1 and V is TRBV20-1; TRBD2 agrees at 9 bases. V gave up 7 bases and J gave up 5 bases; unmatched junction bases: 15. CDR3 length: 16 amino acids. Germline CDR1 DFQATT, CDR2 SNEGSKA (reference sequence).

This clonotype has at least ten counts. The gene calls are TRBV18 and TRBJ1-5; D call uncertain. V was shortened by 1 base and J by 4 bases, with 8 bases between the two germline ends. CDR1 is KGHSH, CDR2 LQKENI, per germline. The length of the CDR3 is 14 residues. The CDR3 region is CASSPQDGNQPQHF. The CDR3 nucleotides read TGTGCCAGCTCACCACAGGACGGGAATCAGCCCCAGCATTTT.

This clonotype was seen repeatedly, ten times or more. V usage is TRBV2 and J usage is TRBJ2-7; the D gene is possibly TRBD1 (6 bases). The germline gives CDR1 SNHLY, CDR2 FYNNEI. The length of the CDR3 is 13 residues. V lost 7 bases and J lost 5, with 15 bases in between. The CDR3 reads CASNTQGSHEQYF. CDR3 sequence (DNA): TGTGCCAGCAACACCCAGGGGAGCCACGAGCAGTACTTC.

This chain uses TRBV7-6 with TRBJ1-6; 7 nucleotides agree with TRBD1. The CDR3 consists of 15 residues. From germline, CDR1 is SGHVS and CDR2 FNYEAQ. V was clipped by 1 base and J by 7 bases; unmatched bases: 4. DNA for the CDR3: TGTGCCAGCAGCTTAGTAAGGGGGCGCAATTCACCCCTCCACTTT. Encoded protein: CASSLVRGRNSPLHF.

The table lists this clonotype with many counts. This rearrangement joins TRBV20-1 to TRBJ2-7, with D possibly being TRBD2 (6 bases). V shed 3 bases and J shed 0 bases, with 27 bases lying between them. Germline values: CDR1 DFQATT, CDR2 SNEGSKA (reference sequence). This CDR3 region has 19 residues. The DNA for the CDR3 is TGCAGTGCTAGTACTCCTGCCGGGACTCCCGGGACCTCCTCCTACGAGCAGTACTTC. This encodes CSASTPAGTPGTSSYEQYF.

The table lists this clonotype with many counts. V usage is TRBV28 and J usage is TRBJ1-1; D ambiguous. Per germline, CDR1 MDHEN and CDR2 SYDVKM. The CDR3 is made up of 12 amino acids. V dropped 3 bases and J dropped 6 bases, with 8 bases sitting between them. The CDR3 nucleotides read TGTGCCAGCAGTTTCCTTCTTCCTGAAGCTTTCTTT. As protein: CASSFLLPEAFF. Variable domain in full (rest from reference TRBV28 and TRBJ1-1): DVKVTQSSRYLVKRTGEKVFLECVQDMDHENMFWYRQDPGLGLRLIYFSYDVKMKEKGDIPEGYSVSREKKERFSLILESASTNQTSMYLCASSFLLPEAFFGQGTRLTVV.

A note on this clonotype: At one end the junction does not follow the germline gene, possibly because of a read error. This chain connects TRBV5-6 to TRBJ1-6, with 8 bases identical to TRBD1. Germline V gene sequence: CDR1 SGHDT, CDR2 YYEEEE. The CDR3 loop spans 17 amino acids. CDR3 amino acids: CASSLDRVVSYNSPPHF. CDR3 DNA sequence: TGTGCCAGCAGCCTGGACAGGGTGGTATCCTATAATTCACCCCCCCACTTT.

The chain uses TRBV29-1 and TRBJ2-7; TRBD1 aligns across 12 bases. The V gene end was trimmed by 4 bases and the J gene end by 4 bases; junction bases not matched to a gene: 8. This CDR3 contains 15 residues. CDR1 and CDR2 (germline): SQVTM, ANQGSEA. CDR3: CSVVGGTGGSYEQYF. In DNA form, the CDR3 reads TGCAGCGTTGTCGGTGGGACAGGGGGCTCTTACGAGCAGTACTTC.

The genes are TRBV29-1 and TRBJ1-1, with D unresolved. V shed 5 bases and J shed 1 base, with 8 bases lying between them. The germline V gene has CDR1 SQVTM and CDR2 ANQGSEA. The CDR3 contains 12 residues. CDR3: CSVPGSNTEAFF. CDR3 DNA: TGCAGCGTTCCGGGCTCGAACACTGAAGCTTTCTTT.

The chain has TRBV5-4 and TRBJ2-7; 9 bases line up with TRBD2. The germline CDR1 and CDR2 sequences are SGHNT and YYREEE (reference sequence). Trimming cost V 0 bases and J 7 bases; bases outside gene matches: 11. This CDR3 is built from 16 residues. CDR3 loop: CASSLGGGGVVDEQYF. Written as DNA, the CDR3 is TGTGCCAGCAGCTTGGGGGGCGGGGGGGTTGTAGATGAGCAGTACTTC.